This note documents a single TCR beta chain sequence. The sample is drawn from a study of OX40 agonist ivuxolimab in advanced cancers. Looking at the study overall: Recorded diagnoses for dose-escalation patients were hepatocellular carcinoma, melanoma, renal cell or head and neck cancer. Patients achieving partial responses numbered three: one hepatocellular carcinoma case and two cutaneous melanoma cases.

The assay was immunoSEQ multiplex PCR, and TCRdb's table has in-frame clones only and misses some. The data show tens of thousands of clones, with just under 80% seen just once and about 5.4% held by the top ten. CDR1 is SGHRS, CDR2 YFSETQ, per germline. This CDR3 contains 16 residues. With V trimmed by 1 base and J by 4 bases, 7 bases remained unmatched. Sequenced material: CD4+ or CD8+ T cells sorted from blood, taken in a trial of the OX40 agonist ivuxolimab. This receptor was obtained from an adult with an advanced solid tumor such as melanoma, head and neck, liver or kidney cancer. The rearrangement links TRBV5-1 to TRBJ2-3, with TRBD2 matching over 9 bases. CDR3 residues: CASSLKTSGRADTQYF. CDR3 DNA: TGCGCCAGCAGCTTGAAGACTAGCGGAAGGGCAGATACGCAGTATTTT.